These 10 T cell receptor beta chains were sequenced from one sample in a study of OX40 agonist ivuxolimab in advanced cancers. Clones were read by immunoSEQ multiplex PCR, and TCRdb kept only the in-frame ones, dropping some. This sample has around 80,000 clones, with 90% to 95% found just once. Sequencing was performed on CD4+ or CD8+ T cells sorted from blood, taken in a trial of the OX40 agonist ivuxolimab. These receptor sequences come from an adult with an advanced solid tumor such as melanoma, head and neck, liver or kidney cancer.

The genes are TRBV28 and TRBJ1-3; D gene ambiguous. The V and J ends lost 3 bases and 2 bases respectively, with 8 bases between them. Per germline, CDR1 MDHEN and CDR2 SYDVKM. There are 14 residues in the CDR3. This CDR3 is CASSLEAAGNTIYF. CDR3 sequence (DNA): TGTGCCAGCAGTTTGGAGGCGGCTGGAAACACCATATATTTT.

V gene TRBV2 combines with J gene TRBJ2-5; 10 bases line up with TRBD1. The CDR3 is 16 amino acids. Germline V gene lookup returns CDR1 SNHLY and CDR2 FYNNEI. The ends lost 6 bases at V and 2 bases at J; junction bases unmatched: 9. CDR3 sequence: CASSELGTGAQETQYF. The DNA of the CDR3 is TGTGCCAGCAGCGAACTGGGGACAGGGGCTCAAGAGACCCAGTACTTC.

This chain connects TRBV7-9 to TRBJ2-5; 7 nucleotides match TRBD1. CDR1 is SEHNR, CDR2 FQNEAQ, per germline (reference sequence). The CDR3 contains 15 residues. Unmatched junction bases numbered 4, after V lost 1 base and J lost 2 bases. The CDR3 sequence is CASSLGRGRQETQYF. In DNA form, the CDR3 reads TGTGCCAGCAGCTTAGGAAGGGGGCGGCAAGAGACCCAGTACTTC.

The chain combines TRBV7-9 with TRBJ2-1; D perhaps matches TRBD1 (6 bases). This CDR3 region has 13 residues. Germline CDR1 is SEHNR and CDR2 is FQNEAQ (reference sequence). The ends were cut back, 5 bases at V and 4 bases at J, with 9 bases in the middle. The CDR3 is CASSGQPYNEQFF. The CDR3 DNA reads TGTGCCAGCAGCGGACAGCCTTACAATGAGCAGTTCTTC.

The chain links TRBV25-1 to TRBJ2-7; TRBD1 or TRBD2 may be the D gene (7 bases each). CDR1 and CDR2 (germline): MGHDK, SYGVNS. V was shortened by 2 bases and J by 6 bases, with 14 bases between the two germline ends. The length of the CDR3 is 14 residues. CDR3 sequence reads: CASSEGGRGGEQYF. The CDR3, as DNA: TGTGCCAGCAGTGAAGGGGGCAGGGGGGGCGAGCAGTACTTC.

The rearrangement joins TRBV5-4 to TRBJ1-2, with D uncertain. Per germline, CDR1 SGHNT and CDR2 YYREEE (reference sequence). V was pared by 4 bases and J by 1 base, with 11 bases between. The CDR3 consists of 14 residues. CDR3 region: CASSTGRNNYGYTF. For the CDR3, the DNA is TGTGCCAGCAGCACCGGGAGAAATAACTATGGCTACACCTTC.

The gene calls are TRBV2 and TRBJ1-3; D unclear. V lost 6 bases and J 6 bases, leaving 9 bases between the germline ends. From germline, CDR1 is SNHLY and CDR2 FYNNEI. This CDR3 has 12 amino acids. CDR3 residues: CASSLQENTIYF. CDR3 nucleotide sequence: TGTGCCAGCAGCCTTCAAGAAAACACCATATATTTT.

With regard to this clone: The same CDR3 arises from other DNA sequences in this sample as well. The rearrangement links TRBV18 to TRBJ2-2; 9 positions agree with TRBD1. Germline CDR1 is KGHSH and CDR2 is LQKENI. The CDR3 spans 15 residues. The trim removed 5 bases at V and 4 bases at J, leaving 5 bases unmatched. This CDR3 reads CASSSGQGGTGELFF. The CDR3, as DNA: TGTGCCAGCTCATCGGGACAGGGAGGCACCGGGGAGCTGTTTTTT. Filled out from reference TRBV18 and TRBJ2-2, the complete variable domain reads NAGVMQNPRHLVRRRGQEARLRCSPMKGHSHVYWYRQLPEEGLKFMVYLQKENIIDESGMPKERFSAEFPKEGPSILRIQQVVRGDSAAYFCASSSGQGGTGELFFGEGSRLTVL.

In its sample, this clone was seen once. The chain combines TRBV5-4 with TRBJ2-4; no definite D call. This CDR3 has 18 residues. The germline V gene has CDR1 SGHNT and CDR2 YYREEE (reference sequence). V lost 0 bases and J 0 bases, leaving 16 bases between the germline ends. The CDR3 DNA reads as TGTGCCAGCAGCTTGGCTGAAGGCGGAGCTCTAGCCAAAAACATTCAGTACTTC. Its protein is CASSLAEGGALAKNIQYF.

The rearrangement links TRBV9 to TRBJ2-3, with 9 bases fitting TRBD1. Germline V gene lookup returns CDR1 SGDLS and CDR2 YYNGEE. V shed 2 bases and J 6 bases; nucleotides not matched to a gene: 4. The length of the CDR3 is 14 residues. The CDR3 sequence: CASSVGTGWDTQYF. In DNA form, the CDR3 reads TGTGCCAGCAGCGTTGGGACAGGGTGGGATACGCAGTATTTT.